This T cell receptor (beta chain) was sequenced during a study of blood T cell repertoires in COVID-19. About the research overall: Samples taken during acute and convalescent COVID-19 were collected in the United States, Italy and Spain.

The junction had 1 base not matched to a gene; V was cut back by 4 bases and J by 0 bases. The CDR3 consists of 15 residues. Germline CDR1 is LGHNA and CDR2 is YSLEER. The Seattle patients joined while their infection was active and were tracked longitudinally afterward. In the authors' workflow: Reference gene primers were amplified, and this amplification served to estimate nucleated cell counts. The protocol was immunoSEQ multiplex PCR, while the TCRdb copy is restricted to in-frame clones and leaves out a portion. V and J calls and clone size are those listed in that table; D and trimming were worked out from the DNA. Seen here are a few hundred thousand clones, roughly four fifths observed once, and the top ten hold approximately 5.6%.

The sample comprised peripheral blood. The receptor comes from a woman in her sixties or seventies with COVID-19, enrolled during active disease. The chain joins TRBV4-3 to TRBJ2-3; 10 bases agree with TRBD2. The CDR3 bases are TGCGCCAGCAGCCCTAGCGGGGGAAGCACAGATACGCAGTATTTT. This sequence encodes CASSPSGGSTDTQYF.